These 11 T cell receptor beta chains originate from one sample sequenced in a study. TCRdb analysed the 5' RACE reads with MiXCR anew, one entry per CDR3 protein. The data show roughly 69,000 distinct CDR3 sequences, less than 25% seen once. Sequenced input: memory CD4+ T cells sorted from a lymph node. Subset denoted: memory CD4+ T cells, CD4+CD45RO+CD25-. These receptors all come from a female donor with breast cancer.

The genes are TRBV7-2 and TRBJ2-5; 9 positions match TRBD2. The CDR3 totals 15 residues. J was trimmed by 3 bases and V by 1 base; bases with no gene match: 3. Germline V gene data show CDR1 as SGHTA and CDR2 as FQGNSA. CDR3 nucleotides: TGTGCCAGCAGCTTAGACCTAGCGGGAAAAGAGACCCAGTACTTC. It encodes CASSLDLAGKETQYF.

This clonotype ranks as medium-sized. This chain joins TRBV6-1 and TRBJ1-6; no reliable D call. The CDR3 contains 15 residues. V gave up 3 bases and J gave up 0 bases, with 6 bases separating them. The germline CDR1 and CDR2 sequences are MNHNS and SASEGT. CDR3 protein: CASSDRNSYNSPLHF. The CDR3, as DNA: TGTGCCAGCAGTGACAGGAACTCCTATAATTCACCCCTCCACTTT.

At least ten counts were recorded for this clonotype. The rearrangement joins TRBV5-1 to TRBJ2-6; D is undetermined. Germline CDR1 SGHRS, CDR2 YFSETQ. This CDR3 region has 14 residues. V gave up 5 bases and J gave up 0 bases, with 6 bases separating them. The CDR3 loop is CASRGASGANVLTF. The CDR3 coding sequence is TGCGCCAGCAGGGGCGCCTCTGGGGCCAACGTCCTGACTTTC.

Only a few counts were recorded for this clonotype. The genes are TRBV10-3 and TRBJ1-6; 9 bases match TRBD1. CDR1 ENHRY and CDR2 SYGVKD come from the germline V gene. The CDR3 runs to 12 residues. The J segment lost 14 bases and the V segment lost 7 bases, leaving 6 bases of the junction unmatched. CDR3: CAIITGGPSLHF. CDR3 nucleotide sequence: TGTGCCATCATTACAGGGGGCCCATCCCTCCACTTT.

Details on this clonotype: A read error may be the cause here, since a much bigger clone is one base away. V is TRBV7-9 and J is TRBJ2-7, with D unresolved. V lost 3 bases to trimming and J lost 9 bases, with 15 bases between them. The CDR3 has 13 amino acids. The V gene's germline CDR1 is SEHNR and CDR2 FQNEAQ (reference sequence). CDR3: CASSFAGFNGQYF. Here the CDR3 DNA reads TGTGCCAGCAGCTTCGCCGGGTTTAACGGGCAGTACTTC.

This chain uses TRBV6-6 with TRBJ1-2; D unclear. Germline assignment: CDR1 MNHNY and CDR2 SVGAGI (reference sequence). The V end lost 2 bases, the J end lost 6 bases, and 7 bases lay between the germline ends. The length of the CDR3 is 12 residues. The CDR3 bases are TGTGCCAGCAGTTACCTCCGGAATGGCTACACCTTC. This codes for CASSYLRNGYTF.

The chain's CDR3 is CASSSSAGTQREQYF. The CDR3 nucleotides are TGCGCCAGCAGCTCATCGGCAGGAACGCAGCGCGAGCAGTACTTC. V and J are TRBV5-1 and TRBJ2-7, with unresolved D. Trimming stripped 3 bases from V and 6 bases from J, with 19 bases between. Germline loops: CDR1 SGHRS, CDR2 YFSETQ. The CDR3 runs 15 residues.

In its sample, this clonotype was seen many times. V usage is TRBV5-1 and J usage is TRBJ2-1, with 8 nucleotides matching TRBD1. The CDR3 is 16 amino acids. With 4 bases clipped from V and 5 bases from J, the junction kept 11 bases outside the gene matches. Germline CDR1 reads SGHRS; CDR2 reads YFSETQ. CDR3 amino acids: CASSAAPGQVNNEQFF. The CDR3 DNA follows: TGCGCCAGCAGCGCAGCGCCGGGACAGGTGAACAATGAGCAGTTCTTC.

This sequence joins TRBV7-3 and TRBJ2-6, with 11 bases lining up with TRBD1. CDR1 is SGHTA, CDR2 FQGTGA, per germline. The CDR3 is 20 residues long. V was clipped by 5 bases and J by 0 bases; unmatched bases: 12. CDR3 bases: TGTGCCAGCAGCCCGACTGGGTGGACAGGGGGCTACTCTGGGGCCAACGTCCTGACTTTC. Its translation: CASSPTGWTGGYSGANVLTF.

There are many counts of this clonotype. This chain uses TRBV6-5 with TRBJ2-7; D may match TRBD1 or TRBD2 (5 bases each). Germline V gives CDR1 MNHEY, CDR2 SVGAGI. Trimming took off 5 bases at V and 5 bases at J, with 13 bases between the two ends. The CDR3 has 13 residues. The CDR3 coding sequence is TGTGCCAGCAGTGCGAGGGGACGGGACGAGCAGTACTTC. It specifies CASSARGRDEQYF.

Ten or more counts support this clonotype. The chain joins TRBV20-1 to TRBJ2-3; the D gene is possibly TRBD1 (5 bases). The CDR3 is 17 amino acids. CDR1 DFQATT and CDR2 SNEGSKA come from the germline V gene (reference sequence). V was cut by 7 bases and J by 0 bases, with 23 bases left in between. The DNA of the CDR3 is TGCAGTGTTACAACGACAGCTTTACGCGGTAGCACAGATACGCAGTATTTT. It yields the protein CSVTTTALRGSTDTQYF.